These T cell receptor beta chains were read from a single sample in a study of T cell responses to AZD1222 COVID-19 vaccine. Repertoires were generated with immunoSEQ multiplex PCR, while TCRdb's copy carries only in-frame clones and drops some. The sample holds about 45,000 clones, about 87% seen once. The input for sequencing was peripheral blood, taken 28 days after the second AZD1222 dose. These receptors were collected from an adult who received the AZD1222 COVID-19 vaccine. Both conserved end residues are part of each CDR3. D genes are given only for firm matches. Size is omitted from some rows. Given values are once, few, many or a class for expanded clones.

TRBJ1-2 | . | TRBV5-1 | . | TGCGCCAGCAGCTTGGAGTCAGGGGTACCTGGCTACACCTTC | CASSLESGVPGYTF
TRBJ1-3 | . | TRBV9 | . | TGTGCCAGCAGCGGAGGGCTCCTCGGGGGCTCTGGAAACACCATATATTTT | CASSGGLLGGSGNTIYF
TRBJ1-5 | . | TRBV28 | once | TGTGCCAGCAGTCAAGCCCCCCCAGGGGAGTGGAGCAATCAGCCCCAGCATTTT | CASSQAPPGEWSNQPQHF
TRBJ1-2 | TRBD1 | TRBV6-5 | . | TGTGCCAGCAGATATGGACAGGGGGCGGATGGCTACACCTTC | CASRYGQGADGYTF
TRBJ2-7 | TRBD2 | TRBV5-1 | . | TGCGCCAGCAGCTTAGGGACTAGCGGGAGCGTATACGAGCAGTACTTC | CASSLGTSGSVYEQYF
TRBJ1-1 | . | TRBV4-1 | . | TGCGCCAGCAGCCATTTCCCGGCCCCTACCGAGGGTAACACTGAAGCTTTCTTT | CASSHFPAPTEGNTEAFF
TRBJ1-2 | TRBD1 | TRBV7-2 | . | TGTGCCAGCAGCTTAGAAGGACAGGGGTATGGCTACACCTTC | CASSLEGQGYGYTF
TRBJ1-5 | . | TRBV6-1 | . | TGTGCCAGCAGTGAATACGCAGGGTACCGGAATCAGCCCCAGCATTTT | CASSEYAGYRNQPQHF
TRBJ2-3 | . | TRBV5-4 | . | TGTGCCAGCAGCTTGACCCCGACTAGCACAGATACGCAGTATTTT | CASSLTPTSTDTQYF
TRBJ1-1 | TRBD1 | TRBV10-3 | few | TGTGCCATCACCGGGACAGGGAACATGAACACTGAAGCTTTCTTT | CAITGTGNMNTEAFF
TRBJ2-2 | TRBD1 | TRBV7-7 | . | TGTGCCAGCAGCCGGACAGGGGATGCCGGGGAGCTGTTTTTT | CASSRTGDAGELFF
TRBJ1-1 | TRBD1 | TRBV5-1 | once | TGCGCCAGCAGCACGCAGGGGGCGGGAACTGAAGCTTTCTTT | CASSTQGAGTEAFF
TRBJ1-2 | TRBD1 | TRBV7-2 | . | TGTGCCAGCAGCTTAATGGGACAGGGGTATTATGGCTACACCTTC | CASSLMGQGYYGYTF
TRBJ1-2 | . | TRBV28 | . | TGTGCCAGCAGTCCGCCCGGATGGGCGGGCTACACCTTC | CASSPPGWAGYTF
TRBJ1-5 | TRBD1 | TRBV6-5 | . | TGTGCCAGCAGTTACTTTACAGGGGGCGATGGGCAGCCCCAGCATTTT | CASSYFTGGDGQPQHF
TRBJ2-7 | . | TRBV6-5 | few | TGTGCCAGCAGGCCCGACATCCTCCGTTACGAGCAGTACTTC | CASRPDILRYEQYF
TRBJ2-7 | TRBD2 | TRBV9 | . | TGTGCCAGCAGCGTCCTCGGGACTAGCGTTTCTGAGCAGTACTTC | CASSVLGTSVSEQYF
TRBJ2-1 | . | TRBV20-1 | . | TGCAGTGCTAAAGGCATAAATGAGCAGTTCTTC | CSAKGINEQFF
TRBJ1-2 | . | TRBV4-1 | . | TGCGCCAGCAGCCCGCAGGGGTATGGCTACACCTTC | CASSPQGYGYTF
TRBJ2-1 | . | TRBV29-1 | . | TGCAGCGCTATGGACGGCTCAGGGCGCAATGAGCAGTTCTTC | CSAMDGSGRNEQFF
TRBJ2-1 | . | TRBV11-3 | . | TGTGCCAGCAGCTTGGGGGGTCATAGGGGTGGTGAGCAGTTCTTC | CASSLGGHRGGEQFF
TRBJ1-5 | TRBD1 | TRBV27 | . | TGTGCCAGCAGCCGGTTCGGGACAGTTAGCAATCAGCCCCAGCATTTT | CASSRFGTVSNQPQHF
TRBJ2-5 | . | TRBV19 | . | TGTGCCAGTAGTATAACCACTCCCCAGGGGACCCAGTACTTC | CASSITTPQGTQYF
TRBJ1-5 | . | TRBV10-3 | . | TGTGCCATCAGTGAGGAAAGCAATCAGCCCCAGCATTTT | CAISEESNQPQHF
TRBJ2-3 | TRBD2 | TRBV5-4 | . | TGTGCCAGCAGCTTTGACGGGAGGGCGGTAGATACGCAGTATTTT | CASSFDGRAVDTQYF
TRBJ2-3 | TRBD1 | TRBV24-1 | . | TGTGCCACCAGTGATAGAGGGGGCGCGTATTCTACGCAGTATTTT | CATSDRGGAYSTQYF
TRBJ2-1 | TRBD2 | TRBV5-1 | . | TGCGCCAGCAGCTTGGAAAGCGGGATCAATGAGCAGTTCTTC | CASSLESGINEQFF
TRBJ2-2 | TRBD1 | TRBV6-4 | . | TGTGCCAGCAGCACCACCTGCGGGACAGGGCCCACCGGGGAGCTGTTTTTT | CASSTTCGTGPTGELFF
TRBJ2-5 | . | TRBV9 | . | TGTGCCAGCAACCTAGTTGGGGGGGCGCGAGAGACCCAGTACTTC | CASNLVGGARETQYF
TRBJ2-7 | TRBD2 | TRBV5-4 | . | TGTGCCAGCAGCTTCGGAGGAGCGGGAGGCGTCTACGAGCAGTACTTC | CASSFGGAGGVYEQYF
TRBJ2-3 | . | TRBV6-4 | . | TGTGCCAGCAGTGACTTTAACCTGGGGCTCACTAGCACAGATACGCAGTATTTT | CASSDFNLGLTSTDTQYF
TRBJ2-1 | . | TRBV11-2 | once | TGTGCCAGCAGCTTCCGGGACGTAGCGCTCTTC | CASSFRDVALF
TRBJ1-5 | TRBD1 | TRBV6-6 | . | TGTGCCAGCAGGCTGGGACAGGGGCTGAATCAGCCCCAGCATTTT | CASRLGQGLNQPQHF
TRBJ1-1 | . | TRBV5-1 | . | TGCGCCAGCAGCTTGGAAGGAAGGTACACTGAAGCTTTCTTT | CASSLEGRYTEAFF
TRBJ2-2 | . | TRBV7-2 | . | TGTGCCAGCAGCTTAGTAACGAACACCGGGGAGCTGTTTTTT | CASSLVTNTGELFF
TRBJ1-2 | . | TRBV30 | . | TGTGCCTGGAGGGCTCCCAGGGAGGCCTATGGCTACACCTTC | CAWRAPREAYGYTF
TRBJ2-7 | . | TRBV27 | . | TGTGCCAGCAGCCCTGGGACTCGCTACGAGCAGTACTTC | CASSPGTRYEQYF
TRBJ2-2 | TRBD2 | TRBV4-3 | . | TGCGCCAGCAGCCAAGTGCTAGCGGGAGGAACGAACACCGGGGAGCTGTTTTTT | CASSQVLAGGTNTGELFF
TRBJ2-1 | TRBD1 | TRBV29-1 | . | TGCAGCGTTGGTGGGACAGTCTACAATGAGCAGTTCTTC | CSVGGTVYNEQFF
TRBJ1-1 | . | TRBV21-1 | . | TGTGCCAGCAGCTACCTTGAAGCTTTCTTT | CASSYLEAFF
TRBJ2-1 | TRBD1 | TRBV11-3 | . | TGTGCCAGCAGCCCGGGACAGGGGAACAACAATGAGCAGTTCTTC | CASSPGQGNNNEQFF
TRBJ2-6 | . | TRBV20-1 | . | TGCAGTGCTAGTCGCAGGGGGGGCACTGGGGCCAACGTCCTGACTTTC | CSASRRGGTGANVLTF
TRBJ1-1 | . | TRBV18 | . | TGTGCCAGCTCACCTTTTTTAGACAATTGGAACACTGAAGCTTTCTTT | CASSPFLDNWNTEAFF
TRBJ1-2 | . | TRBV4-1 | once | TGCGCCAGCAGCTCCCAGGGGAACCCGTCTTTTGAGGGCTACACCTTC | CASSSQGNPSFEGYTF